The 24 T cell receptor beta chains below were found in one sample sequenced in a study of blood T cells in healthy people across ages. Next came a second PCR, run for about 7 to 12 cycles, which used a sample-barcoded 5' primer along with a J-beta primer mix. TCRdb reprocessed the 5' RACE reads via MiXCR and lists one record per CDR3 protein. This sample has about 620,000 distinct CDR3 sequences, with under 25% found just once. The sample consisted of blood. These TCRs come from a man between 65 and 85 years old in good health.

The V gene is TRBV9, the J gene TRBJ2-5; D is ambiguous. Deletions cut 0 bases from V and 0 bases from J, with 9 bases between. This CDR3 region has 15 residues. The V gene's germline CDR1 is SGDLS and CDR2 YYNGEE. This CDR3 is CASSVGSQDQETQYF. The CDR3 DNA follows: TGTGCCAGCAGCGTAGGAAGCCAGGACCAAGAGACCCAGTACTTC.

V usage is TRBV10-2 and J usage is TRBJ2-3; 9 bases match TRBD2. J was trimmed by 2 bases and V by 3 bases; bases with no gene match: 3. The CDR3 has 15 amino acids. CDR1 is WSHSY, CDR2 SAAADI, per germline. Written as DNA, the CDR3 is TGCGCCAGCAGTGATGGACTAGCGTTCACAGATACGCAGTATTTT. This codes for CASSDGLAFTDTQYF.

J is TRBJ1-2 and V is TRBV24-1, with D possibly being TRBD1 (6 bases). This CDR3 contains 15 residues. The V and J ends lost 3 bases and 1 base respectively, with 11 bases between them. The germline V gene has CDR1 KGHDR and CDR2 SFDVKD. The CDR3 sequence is CATSDLIRGNYGYTF. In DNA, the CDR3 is TGTGCCACCAGTGATCTCATCAGGGGTAACTATGGCTACACCTTC.

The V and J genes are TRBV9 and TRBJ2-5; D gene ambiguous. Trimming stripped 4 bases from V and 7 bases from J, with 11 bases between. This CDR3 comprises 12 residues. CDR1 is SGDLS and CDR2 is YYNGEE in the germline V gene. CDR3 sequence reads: CASSPGFVTQYF. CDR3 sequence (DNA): TGTGCCAGCAGCCCGGGTTTTGTGACCCAGTACTTC.

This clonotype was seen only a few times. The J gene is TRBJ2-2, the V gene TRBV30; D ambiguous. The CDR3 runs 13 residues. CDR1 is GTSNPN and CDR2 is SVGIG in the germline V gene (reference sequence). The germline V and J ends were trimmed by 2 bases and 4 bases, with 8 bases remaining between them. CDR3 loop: CAWSSAATGELFF. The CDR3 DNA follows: TGTGCCTGGAGTTCCGCGGCCACCGGGGAGCTGTTTTTT.

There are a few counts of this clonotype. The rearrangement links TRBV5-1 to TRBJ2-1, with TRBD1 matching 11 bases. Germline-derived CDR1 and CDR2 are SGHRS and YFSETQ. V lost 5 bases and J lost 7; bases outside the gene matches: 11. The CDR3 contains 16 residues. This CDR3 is CASSLAGTGGPNEQFF. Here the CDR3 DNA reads TGCGCCAGCAGTCTAGCCGGGACAGGGGGTCCTAATGAGCAGTTCTTC.

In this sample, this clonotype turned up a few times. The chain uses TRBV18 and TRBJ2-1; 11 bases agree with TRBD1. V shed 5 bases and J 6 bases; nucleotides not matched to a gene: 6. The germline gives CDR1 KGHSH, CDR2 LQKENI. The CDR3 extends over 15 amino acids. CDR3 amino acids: CASSTRDRGTNEQFF. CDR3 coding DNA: TGTGCCAGCTCAACCCGGGACAGGGGGACCAATGAGCAGTTCTTC.

CDR3 bases: TGTGCCAGCAGAGGACCGAGCTCCTACAATGAGCAGTTCTTC. It codes for CASRGPSSYNEQFF. V gene TRBV6-2 or TRBV6-3 combines with J gene TRBJ2-1; the D is unclear. V lost 6 bases and J 0 bases, leaving 9 bases between the germline ends. Germline V gene lookup returns CDR1 MNHEY and CDR2 SVGEGT. The CDR3 totals 14 residues.

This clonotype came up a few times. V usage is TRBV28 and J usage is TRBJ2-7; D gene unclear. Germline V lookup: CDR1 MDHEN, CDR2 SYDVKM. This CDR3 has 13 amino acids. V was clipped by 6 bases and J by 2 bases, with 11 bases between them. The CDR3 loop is CASRPGSPYEQYF. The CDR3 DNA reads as TGTGCCAGCAGGCCTGGATCCCCCTACGAGCAGTACTTC.

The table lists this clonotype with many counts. CDR3 sequence reads: CASSLHGTGPYNEQFF. Written as DNA, the CDR3 is TGCGCCAGCAGCTTGCATGGGACTGGTCCCTACAATGAGCAGTTCTTC. The chain recombines TRBV5-1 with TRBJ2-1; TRBD2 is a possible D gene (6 bases). The germline V gene has CDR1 SGHRS and CDR2 YFSETQ. The CDR3 is 16 residues long. V dropped 1 base and J dropped 2 bases, with 13 bases sitting between them.

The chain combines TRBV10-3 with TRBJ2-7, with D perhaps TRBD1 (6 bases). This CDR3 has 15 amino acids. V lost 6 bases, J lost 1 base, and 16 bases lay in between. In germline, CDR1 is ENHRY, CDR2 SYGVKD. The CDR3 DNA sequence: TGTGCCATCAGGCCGACAGGTGCAATATCCTACGAGCAGTACTTC. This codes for CAIRPTGAISYEQYF.

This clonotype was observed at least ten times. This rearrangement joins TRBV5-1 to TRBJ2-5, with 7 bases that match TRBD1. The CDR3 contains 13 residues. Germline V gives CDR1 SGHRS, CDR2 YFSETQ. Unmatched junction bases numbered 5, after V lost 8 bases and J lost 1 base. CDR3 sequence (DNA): TGCGCCAGTAACCGGGACAGCCAAGAGACCCAGTACTTC. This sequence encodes CASNRDSQETQYF.

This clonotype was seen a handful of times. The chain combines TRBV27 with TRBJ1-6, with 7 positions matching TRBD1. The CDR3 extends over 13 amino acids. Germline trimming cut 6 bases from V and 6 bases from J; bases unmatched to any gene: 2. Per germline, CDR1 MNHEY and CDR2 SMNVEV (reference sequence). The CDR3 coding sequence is TGTGCCAGCAGACAGGGGACTAATTCACCCCTCCACTTT. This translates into CASRQGTNSPLHF.

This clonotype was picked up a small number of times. CDR3 in DNA: TGCAGTGCTAGTAAAGGGCGGAGCTACGAGCAGTACTTC. It codes for CSASKGRSYEQYF. The chain couples TRBV20-1 to TRBJ2-7; D is uncertain. Germline V gives CDR1 DFQATT, CDR2 SNEGSKA (reference sequence). Deletions cut 3 bases from V and 3 bases from J, with 12 bases between. The CDR3 loop spans 13 amino acids.

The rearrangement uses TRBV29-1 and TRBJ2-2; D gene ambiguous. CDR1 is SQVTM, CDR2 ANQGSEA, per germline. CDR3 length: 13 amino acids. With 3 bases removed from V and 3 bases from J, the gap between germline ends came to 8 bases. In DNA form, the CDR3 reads TGCAGCGTTGATCATGGGTACACCGGGGAGCTGTTTTTT. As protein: CSVDHGYTGELFF.

CDR3 bases: TGCGCCAGCAGCCCAGGGACAGGGCGACAAGAGACCCAGTACTTC. Translation: CASSPGTGRQETQYF. This rearrangement joins TRBV5-1 to TRBJ2-5; 9 bases align to TRBD1. CDR1 and CDR2 (germline): SGHRS, YFSETQ. The CDR3 has 15 amino acids. V lost 4 bases and J lost 2; bases outside the gene matches: 6.

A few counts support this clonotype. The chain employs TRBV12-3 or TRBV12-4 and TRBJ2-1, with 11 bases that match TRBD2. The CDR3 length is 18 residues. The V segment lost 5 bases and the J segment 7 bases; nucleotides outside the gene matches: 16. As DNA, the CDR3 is TGTGCCAGCAGTCCCCCCCGGCGTAGCGGGAGGGCGTATAATGAGCAGTTCTTC. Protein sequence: CASSPPRRSGRAYNEQFF.

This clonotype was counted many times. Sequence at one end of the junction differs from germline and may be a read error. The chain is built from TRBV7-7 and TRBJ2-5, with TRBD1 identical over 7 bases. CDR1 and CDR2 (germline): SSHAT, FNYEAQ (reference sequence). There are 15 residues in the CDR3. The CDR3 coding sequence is TGTGCTAGCAGTCGAACCCCGACAGGGCGGGAGACCCAGTACTTC. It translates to CASSRTPTGRETQYF.

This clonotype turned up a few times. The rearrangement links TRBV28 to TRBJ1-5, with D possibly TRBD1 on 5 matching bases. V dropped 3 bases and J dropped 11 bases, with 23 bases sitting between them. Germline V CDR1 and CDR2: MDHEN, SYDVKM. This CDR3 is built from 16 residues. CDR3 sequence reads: CASSFPGRSRGEAQHF. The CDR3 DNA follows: TGTGCCAGCAGTTTTCCGGGACGGTCTCGAGGAGAAGCCCAGCATTTT.

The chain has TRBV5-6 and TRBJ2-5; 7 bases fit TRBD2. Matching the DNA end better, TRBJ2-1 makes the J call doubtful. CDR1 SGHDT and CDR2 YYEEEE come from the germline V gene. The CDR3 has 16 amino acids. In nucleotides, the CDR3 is TGTGCCAGCAGCTTGGGAGCGGGACTCACCTACAATGAGCAGTTCTTC. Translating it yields CASSLGAGLTYNEQFF.

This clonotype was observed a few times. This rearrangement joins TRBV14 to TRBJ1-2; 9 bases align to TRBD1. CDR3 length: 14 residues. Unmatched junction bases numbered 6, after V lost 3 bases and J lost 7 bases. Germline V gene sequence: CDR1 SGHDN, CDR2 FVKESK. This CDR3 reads CASSQLGQGSGYTF. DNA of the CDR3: TGTGCCAGCAGCCAGCTCGGACAGGGGTCTGGCTACACCTTC.

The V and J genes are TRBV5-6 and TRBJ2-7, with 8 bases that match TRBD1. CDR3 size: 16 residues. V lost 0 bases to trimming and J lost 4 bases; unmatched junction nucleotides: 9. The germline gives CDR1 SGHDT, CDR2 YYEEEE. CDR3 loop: CASSLVRPGGGYEQYF. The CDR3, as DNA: TGTGCCAGCAGCTTGGTAAGGCCAGGGGGCGGGTACGAGCAGTACTTC.

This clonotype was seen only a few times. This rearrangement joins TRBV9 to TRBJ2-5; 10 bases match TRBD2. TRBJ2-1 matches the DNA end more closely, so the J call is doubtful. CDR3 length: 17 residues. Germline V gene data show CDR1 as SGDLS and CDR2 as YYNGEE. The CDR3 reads CASSVAAAGGPRNEQFF. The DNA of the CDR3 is TGTGCCAGCAGCGTAGCTGCAGCGGGAGGGCCGCGCAATGAGCAGTTCTTC.

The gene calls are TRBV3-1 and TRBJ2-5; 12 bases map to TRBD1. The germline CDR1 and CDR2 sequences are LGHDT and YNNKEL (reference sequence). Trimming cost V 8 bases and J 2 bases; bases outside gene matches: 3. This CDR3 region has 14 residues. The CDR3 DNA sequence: TGTGCCAGCTGGGACAGGGGGCGTCAAGAGACCCAGTACTTC. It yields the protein CASWDRGRQETQYF.